Below, 14 T cell receptor beta chains from the same sample are listed, as sequenced in a study of shared clonotypes between healthy human individuals. Sequencing used immunoSEQ multiplex PCR; TCRdb keeps in-frame clones, though not all of them. The sample has approximately 2.1 million clones; about 92% are singletons. The source material was naive CD4+ T cells from PBMCs. This sample's subset: CD45RA+ positively selected. Every receptor here comes from a man aged 18 to 30 in good health. Some clones in this sample may be carry-over from other donors' samples.

The rearrangement uses TRBV9 and TRBJ1-6; D unresolved. The CDR3 spans 14 residues. The V end was cut by 3 bases, the J end by 3 bases, with 7 bases between. Looked up from germline, CDR1 is SGDLS and CDR2 is YYNGEE. CDR3 sequence: CASSGLNYNSPLHF. CDR3 sequence (DNA): TGTGCCAGCAGCGGATTGAACTATAATTCACCCCTCCACTTT.

CDR3 nucleotide sequence: TGTGCCAGCAGCTTGCGGTCCGGCGGGAGGGATTACAATGAGCAGTTCTTC. Its protein is CASSLRSGGRDYNEQFF. The chain recombines TRBV7-7 with TRBJ2-1, with TRBD2 identical over 9 bases. Germline CDR1 reads SSHAT; CDR2 reads FNYEAQ (reference sequence). J gave up 4 bases and V 3 bases, and 10 bases lay outside the gene matches. This CDR3 contains 17 residues.

The chain employs TRBV11-3 and TRBJ2-5; D is unresolved. V lost 2 bases and J 4 bases, leaving 8 bases between the germline ends. CDR3 length equals 13 residues. The germline V gene encodes CDR1 SGHNT and CDR2 YENEEA. The CDR3 sequence is CASSLTWPETQYF. The DNA for the CDR3 is TGTGCCAGCAGCTTAACGTGGCCAGAGACCCAGTACTTC.

Points on this clone: This same CDR3 is encoded by further DNA sequences in the sample. The chain carries TRBV28 and TRBJ2-3, with D perhaps being TRBD1 or TRBD2 (5 bases each). CDR1 and CDR2 (germline): MDHEN, SYDVKM. CDR3 length equals 15 residues. Trimming shortened V by 5 bases and J by 1 base, and 13 bases separated the two germline ends. CDR3 DNA: TGTGCCAGCAGTCCCCTCGGGGCCGGCACAGATACGCAGTATTTT. Translation: CASSPLGAGTDTQYF.

Concerning this clone: This sample also contains other DNA sequences that code for the same CDR3. V is TRBV28 and J is TRBJ1-2, with 8 bases matching TRBD1. V gave up 9 bases and J gave up 14 bases; unmatched junction bases: 14. This CDR3 is built from 12 residues. In germline, CDR1 is MDHEN, CDR2 SYDVKM. The CDR3 DNA is TGTGCCAGTAGTCCGGGACAGGCGATCATTACCTTC. Encoded protein: CASSPGQAIITF.

This chain links TRBV9 with TRBJ1-5, with a weak D call TRBD1 (6 bases). The CDR3 extends over 15 amino acids. Trimming left V 7 bases short and J 2 bases short, with 16 bases between. The germline V gene encodes CDR1 SGDLS and CDR2 YYNGEE. This CDR3 reads CASGGAGDGNQPQHF. The CDR3 DNA sequence: TGTGCCAGCGGCGGGGCAGGGGATGGCAATCAGCCCCAGCATTTT.

V gene TRBV30 combines with J gene TRBJ2-7; D gene uncertain. Germline loops: CDR1 GTSNPN, CDR2 SVGIG (reference sequence). There are 15 residues in the CDR3. The germline V and J ends were trimmed by 3 bases and 0 bases, with 15 bases remaining between them. CDR3 amino acids: CAWRVAGRSSYEQYF. The DNA for the CDR3 is TGTGCCTGGAGAGTGGCCGGGCGCAGCTCCTACGAGCAGTACTTC.

V and J are TRBV10-3 and TRBJ2-3; D remains ambiguous. CDR1 ENHRY and CDR2 SYGVKD come from the germline V gene. Trimming took off 4 bases at V and 7 bases at J, with 9 bases between the two ends. The CDR3 length is 12 residues. The CDR3 coding sequence is TGTGCCATCAGTGGAGACGTATATACGCAGTATTTT. The encoded protein is CAISGDVYTQYF.

The chain carries TRBV18 and TRBJ2-2; D remains ambiguous. Germline loops: CDR1 KGHSH, CDR2 LQKENI. The CDR3 totals 15 residues. Trimming left V 0 bases short and J 5 bases short, with 10 bases between. CDR3 in DNA: TGTGCCAGCTCACCACCGAGTTCTAGTACCGGGGAGCTGTTTTTT. Translating it yields CASSPPSSSTGELFF.

The chain has TRBV19 and TRBJ2-1; 11 bases are a match to TRBD2. The CDR3 covers 17 residues. J was trimmed by 7 bases and V by 2 bases; bases with no gene match: 10. Per germline, CDR1 LNHDA and CDR2 SQIVND (reference sequence). The CDR3 DNA sequence: TGTGCCAGTAGTATATGGGGGGCTAGCGGGAGGAGAAATGAGCAGTTCTTC. As protein: CASSIWGASGRRNEQFF.

Comment on this clone: This sample includes further DNA sequences coding for the same CDR3. The chain employs TRBV28 and TRBJ1-2; D may be TRBD1 (6 bases). Germline V CDR1 and CDR2: MDHEN, SYDVKM. The CDR3 has 13 residues. V lost 4 bases and J lost 5, with 11 bases in between. The CDR3 nucleotides read TGTGCCAGCAGTTCCCACAGGGCTTATGGCTACACCTTC. This gives the protein CASSSHRAYGYTF.

This clone has a single count. This CDR3 is CASTYTGVSGNTIYF. The CDR3, as DNA: TGTGCCAGCACGTATACAGGGGTATCTGGAAACACCATATATTTT. The rearrangement uses TRBV2 and TRBJ1-3, with 7 bases lining up with TRBD1. The CDR3 contains 15 residues. CDR1 is SNHLY and CDR2 is FYNNEI in the germline V gene. With V trimmed by 7 bases and J by 1 base, 7 bases remained unmatched.

In this sample, this clone turned up a few times. The same CDR3 also results from other DNA sequences found in this sample. The CDR3: CASSPPAGEKLFF. The CDR3 DNA is TGTGCCAGCTCACCACCGGCGGGGGAAAAACTGTTTTTT. The chain combines TRBV18 with TRBJ1-4; D remains ambiguous. CDR3 length equals 13 residues. Germline lookup yields CDR1 KGHSH and CDR2 LQKENI. V was pared by 0 bases and J by 8 bases, with 7 bases between.

Regarding this clone: The sample carries other DNA sequences with the same CDR3. The chain joins TRBV27 to TRBJ2-5; a weak D match, TRBD2 (5 bases). From germline, CDR1 is MNHEY and CDR2 SMNVEV (reference sequence). V was pared by 1 base and J by 4 bases, with 7 bases between. This CDR3 comprises 13 residues. The CDR3 spells CASSLLGRETQYF. The CDR3 region has the DNA TGTGCCAGCAGTTTATTGGGGAGAGAGACCCAGTACTTC.